This T cell receptor (beta chain) derives from a study of shared clonotypes between healthy human individuals. Study observations and caveats: Naive subsets, compared against memory subsets, generally had larger estimated richness values.

With regard to this clone: Its antigen remains unidentified.

Data came from immunoSEQ multiplex PCR; TCRdb stores just in-frame clones and leaves some out. Counted here are over a million clones, around 97% occurring once; the ten biggest clones make up over 1%. The source of this sequence is a man aged 30 to 45 in good health. Source material: naive CD4+ T cells sorted from blood. The subset here: CD45RA+ positively selected.

CDR3 protein: CASSPSQRGETQYF. Here the CDR3 DNA reads TGTGCCAGCTCACCATCACAGAGGGGGGAGACCCAGTACTTC. The V call is TRBV18, the J call TRBJ2-5, with D tentatively TRBD1 (6 bases). V was pared by 2 bases and J by 5 bases, with 12 bases between. The germline gives CDR1 KGHSH, CDR2 LQKENI. CDR3 length equals 14 residues.